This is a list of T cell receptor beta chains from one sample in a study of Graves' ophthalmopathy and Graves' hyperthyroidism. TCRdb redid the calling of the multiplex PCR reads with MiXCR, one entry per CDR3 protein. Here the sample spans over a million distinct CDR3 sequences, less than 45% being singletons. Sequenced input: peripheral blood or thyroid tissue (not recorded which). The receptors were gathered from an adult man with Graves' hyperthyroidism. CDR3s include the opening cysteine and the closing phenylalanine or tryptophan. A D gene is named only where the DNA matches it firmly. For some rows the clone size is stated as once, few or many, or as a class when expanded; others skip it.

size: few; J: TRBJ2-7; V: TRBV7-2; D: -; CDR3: CASSQDLGRNDVSYEQYF; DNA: TGTGCCAGCAGCCAAGATTTAGGACGGAACGACGTCTCCTACGAGCAGTACTTC
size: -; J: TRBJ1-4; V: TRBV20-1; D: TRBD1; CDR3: CSGGQGVNEKLFF; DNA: TGCAGTGGAGGACAGGGGGTAAATGAAAAACTGTTTTTT
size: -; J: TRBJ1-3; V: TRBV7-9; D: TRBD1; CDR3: CASSRDRGGNTIYF; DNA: TGTGCCAGCAGCCGGGACAGGGGTGGCAACACCATATATTTT
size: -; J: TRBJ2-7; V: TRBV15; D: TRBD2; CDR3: CATGEGRNTYEQYF; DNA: TGTGCCACGGGGGAGGGACGAAACACCTACGAGCAGTACTTC
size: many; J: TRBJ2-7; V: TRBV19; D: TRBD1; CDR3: CASSMTGGFVEQYF; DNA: TGTGCCAGTAGTATGACAGGGGGCTTCGTCGAGCAGTACTTC
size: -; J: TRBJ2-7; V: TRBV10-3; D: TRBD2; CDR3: CASSLDGRLAGAYEQYF; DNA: TGTGCCAGCAGCTTAGATGGTCGGCTAGCGGGAGCCTACGAGCAGTACTTC
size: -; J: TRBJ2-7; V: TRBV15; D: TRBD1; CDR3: CATSRGQGHEQYF; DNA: TGTGCCACCAGCAGAGGACAGGGTCACGAGCAGTACTTC
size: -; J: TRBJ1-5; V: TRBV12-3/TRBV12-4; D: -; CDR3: CASSFAGGYSNQPQHF; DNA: TGTGCCAGCAGTTTTGCAGGAGGTTATAGCAATCAGCCCCAGCATTTT
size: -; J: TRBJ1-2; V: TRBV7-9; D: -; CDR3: CASMRGGTNYGYTF; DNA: TGTGCCAGCATGAGGGGCGGCACTAACTATGGCTACACCTTC
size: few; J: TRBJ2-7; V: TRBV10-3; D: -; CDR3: CASIQGQPPYEQYF; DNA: TGTGCCAGCATTCAAGGACAGCCTCCCTACGAGCAGTACTTC
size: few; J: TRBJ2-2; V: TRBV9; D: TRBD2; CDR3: CASSVSASGATGELFF; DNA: TGTGCCAGCAGCGTATCGGCTAGCGGAGCCACCGGGGAGCTGTTTTTT
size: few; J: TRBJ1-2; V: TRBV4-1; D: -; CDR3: CASSLGDNTYGYTF; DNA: TGTGCCAGCAGCTTAGGGGACAACACCTATGGCTACACCTTC
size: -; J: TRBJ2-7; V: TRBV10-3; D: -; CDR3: CAIRVGPQGTYERYF; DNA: TGTGCCATCAGGGTCGGACCCCAGGGCACCTACGAGCGGTACTTC
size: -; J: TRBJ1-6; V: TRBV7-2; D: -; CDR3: CASSYGRASPLHF; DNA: TGTGCCAGCAGTTACGGCAGGGCTTCACCCCTCCACTTT
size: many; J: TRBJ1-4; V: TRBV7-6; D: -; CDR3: CASSLGTFGEKLFF; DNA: TGTGCCAGCAGCTTAGGGACATTTGGCGAAAAACTGTTTTTT
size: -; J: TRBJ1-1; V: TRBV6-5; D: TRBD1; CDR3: CASSQTGGRSTEAFF; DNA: TGTGCCAGCAGCCAAACAGGGGGAAGGAGCACTGAAGCTTTCTTT
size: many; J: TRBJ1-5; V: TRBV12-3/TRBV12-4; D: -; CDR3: CASSSQTQPHQPQHF; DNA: TGTGCCAGCAGTTCTCAAACTCAGCCCCATCAGCCCCAGCATTTT
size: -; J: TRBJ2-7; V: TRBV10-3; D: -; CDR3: CAIKREGLYEQYF; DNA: TGTGCCATCAAGCGCGAGGGTCTCTACGAGCAGTACTTC
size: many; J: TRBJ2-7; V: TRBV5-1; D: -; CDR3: CASRPGVRVGSYEQYF; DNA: TGCGCCAGCAGGCCGGGCGTCAGGGTGGGGTCCTACGAGCAGTACTTC
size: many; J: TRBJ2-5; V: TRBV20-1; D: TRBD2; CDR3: CSARDGTSGTTTQYF; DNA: TGCAGTGCTAGAGACGGGACTAGCGGGACTACGACCCAGTACTTC
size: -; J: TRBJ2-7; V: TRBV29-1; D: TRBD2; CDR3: CSVLTSGRGAYF; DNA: TGCAGCGTTCTGACTAGCGGGAGGGGAGCGTACTTC
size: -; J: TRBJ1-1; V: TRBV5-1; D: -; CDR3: CASSLAGPMNTEAFF; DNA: TGCGCCAGCAGCTTGGCGGGACCGATGAACACTGAAGCTTTCTTT
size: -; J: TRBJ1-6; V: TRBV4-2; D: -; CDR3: CASSQVDGQGNSPLHF; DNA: TGTGCCAGCAGCCAAGTAGACGGGCAGGGGAATTCACCCCTCCACTTT
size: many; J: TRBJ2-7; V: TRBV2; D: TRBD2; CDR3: CAGLTSGGYEQYF; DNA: TGTGCCGGCTTGACTAGCGGGGGCTACGAGCAGTACTTC
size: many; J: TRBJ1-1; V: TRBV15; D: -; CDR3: CATRSGGALNTEAFF; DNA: TGTGCCACCCGATCGGGGGGGGCCTTGAACACTGAAGCTTTCTTT
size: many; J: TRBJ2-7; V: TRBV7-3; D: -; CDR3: CASSLTSRDYEQYF; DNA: TGTGCCAGCAGCTTAACGTCGAGGGACTACGAGCAGTACTTC
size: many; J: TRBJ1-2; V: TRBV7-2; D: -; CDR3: CASSLEQINYGYTF; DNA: TGTGCCAGCAGCTTAGAACAGATTAACTATGGCTACACCTTC